A single sample is the source of the 23 T cell receptor beta chains below, sequenced in a study of identical twins. TCRdb re-called the 5' RACE reads through MiXCR, storing one row per CDR3 protein. The profile covers 200,000 to 250,000 distinct CDR3 sequences, with approximately 8.3% appearing a single time and less than 2% taken by the ten largest. These data also formed part of another study, on yellow fever vaccine responses in identical twins.

Material: memory (CD45RO+) T cells sorted from blood. These receptor sequences come from a woman in her late teens or twenties in good health.

This clonotype has ten or more counts. The chain employs TRBV27 and TRBJ2-7, with 10 bases identical to TRBD1. With V trimmed by 5 bases and J by 3 bases, 4 bases remained unmatched. CDR1 and CDR2 (germline): MNHEY, SMNVEV (reference sequence). The CDR3 totals 14 residues. CDR3 residues: CASSPGTGVYEQYF. The CDR3 DNA reads as TGTGCCAGCAGTCCCGGGACAGGGGTCTACGAGCAGTACTTC.

This chain links TRBV18 with TRBJ2-7; 7 positions agree with TRBD1. Trimming removed 4 bases from V and 4 bases from J; junction bases left unmatched: 4. The CDR3 extends over 13 amino acids. Germline V gene lookup returns CDR1 KGHSH and CDR2 LQKENI. CDR3 nucleotide sequence: TGTGCCAGCTCACTGGACAGGACTTACGAGCAGTACTTC. The encoded protein is CASSLDRTYEQYF.

This clonotype has a count of ten or more. The chain recombines TRBV29-1 with TRBJ2-7; D possibly corresponds to TRBD1 (6 bases). Between the trimmed V and J ends, which lost 6 bases and 4 bases, there was a span of 19 bases. CDR1 and CDR2 (germline): SQVTM, ANQGSEA. The CDR3 loop spans 14 amino acids. CDR3 DNA: TGCAGCGTCCGGACAGAGACCTATAAGTACGAGCAGTACTTC. This codes for CSVRTETYKYEQYF.

This clonotype was found once. The conserved closing phenylalanine or tryptophan is absent in this CDR3, likely reflecting a read error. The chain carries TRBV15 and TRBJ2-6, with 8 positions matching TRBD1. The CDR3 spans 18 residues. Germline V CDR1 and CDR2: LNHNV, YYDKDF (reference sequence). With 1 base clipped from V and 3 bases from J, the junction kept 8 bases outside the gene matches. The CDR3 DNA sequence: TGTGCCACCAGCAGAGCCGACAGGGGTGGAAGTGGGGCCAACGTCCTGACTCTC. It specifies CATSRADRGGSGANVLTL.

This clonotype came up many times. V gene TRBV20-1 combines with J gene TRBJ1-1; the D gene is possibly TRBD1 (5 bases). CDR3 length: 13 residues. The germline V gene has CDR1 DFQATT and CDR2 SNEGSKA (reference sequence). Trimming cost V 3 bases and J 8 bases, with 16 bases left between them. The CDR3 region has the DNA TGCAGTGCTAGGGGAAAGATATGGGGGGAAGCTTTCTTT. Its protein product is CSARGKIWGEAFF.

This clonotype was recorded a few times. V is TRBV7-9 and J is TRBJ2-1; 13 nucleotides line up with TRBD2. The CDR3 runs to 15 residues. Trimming at V came to 5 bases and at J to 6 bases, leaving 4 bases not matched to a gene. Per germline, CDR1 SEHNR and CDR2 FQNEAQ (reference sequence). CDR3 in amino acids: CASSKWTSGSNEQFF. For the CDR3, the DNA is TGTGCCAGCAGCAAATGGACTAGCGGGAGCAATGAGCAGTTCTTC.

The chain employs TRBV6-4 and TRBJ2-1; 11 bases map to TRBD2. The germline gives CDR1 MRHNA, CDR2 SNTAGT. V lost 2 bases to trimming and J lost 6 bases; unmatched junction nucleotides: 6. The CDR3 runs 16 residues. The DNA of the CDR3 is TGTGCCAGCAGTGACCTACCCGGGACTAGCGGCAATGAGCAGTTCTTC. Its translation is CASSDLPGTSGNEQFF.

V is TRBV5-6 and J is TRBJ2-7; 9 bases line up with TRBD1. The germline CDR1 and CDR2 sequences are SGHDT and YYEEEE. Trimming removed 4 bases from V and 4 bases from J; junction bases left unmatched: 6. This CDR3 comprises 14 residues. The CDR3: CASSNDRGNYEQYF. The DNA of the CDR3 is TGTGCCAGCAGCAATGACAGGGGGAATTACGAGCAGTACTTC. Full variable domain (missing parts from reference TRBV5-6 and TRBJ2-7): DAGVTQSPTHLIKTRGQQVTLRCSPKSGHDTVSWYQQALGQGPQFIFQYYEEEERQRGNFPDRFSGHQFPNYSSELNVNALLLGDSALYLCASSNDRGNYEQYFGPGTRLTVT.

This clonotype has ten or more counts. The rearrangement uses TRBV19 and TRBJ1-1; D is uncertain. This CDR3 comprises 12 residues. Looked up from germline, CDR1 is LNHDA and CDR2 is SQIVND (reference sequence). V shed 3 bases and J shed 6 bases, with 8 bases lying between them. The CDR3 nucleotides read TGTGCCAGTAGTATCTTTGGGGCTGAAGCTTTCTTT. Residues: CASSIFGAEAFF.

This clonotype has a handful of counts. The chain joins TRBV12-3 or TRBV12-4 to TRBJ1-2, with a possible D match to TRBD1 (6 bases). The CDR3 extends over 16 amino acids. Trimming left V 2 bases short and J 3 bases short, with 16 bases between. The CDR3 here is CASSLPWTEKDYGYTF. The CDR3 DNA is TGTGCCAGCAGTTTACCTTGGACAGAGAAGGACTATGGCTACACCTTC.

This clonotype was seen a few times. The CDR3 here is CASSLLASGTLGANVLTF. CDR3 sequence (DNA): TGTGCCAGCAGTTTATTGGCTAGCGGGACGTTAGGGGCCAACGTCCTGACTTTC. V and J are TRBV28 and TRBJ2-6; TRBD2 matches 9 bases. V lost 1 base, J lost 4 bases, and 8 bases stayed unmatched. CDR1 is MDHEN, CDR2 SYDVKM, per germline. The CDR3 loop spans 18 amino acids.

The gene calls are TRBV7-9 and TRBJ2-3, with TRBD2 matching over 8 bases. Looked up from germline, CDR1 is SEHNR and CDR2 is FQNEAQ (reference sequence). With 11 bases clipped from V and 4 bases from J, the junction kept 8 bases outside the gene matches. This CDR3 comprises 13 residues. The CDR3 DNA is TGTGCCGGGGGGCGGGAGGTTGCAGATACGCAGTATTTT. This translates into CAGGREVADTQYF.

The sample holds many counts of this clonotype. The chain carries TRBV6-2 or TRBV6-3 and TRBJ2-1; TRBD2 agrees at 7 bases. Trimming at V came to 5 bases and at J to 2 bases, leaving 0 bases not matched to a gene. The CDR3 is 13 amino acids. In germline, CDR1 is MNHEY, CDR2 SVGEGT. The CDR3 coding sequence is TGTGCCAGCAGTGCGGGAGCCTACAATGAGCAGTTCTTC. Its translation: CASSAGAYNEQFF.

This clonotype was observed many times. The J gene is TRBJ2-1, the V gene TRBV7-2; 7 bases agree with TRBD2. V trimming: 3 bases; J trimming: 7 bases; junction bases outside the gene matches: 6. Germline V CDR1 and CDR2: SGHTA, FQGNSA. The CDR3 is 14 amino acids. As DNA, the CDR3 is TGTGCCAGCAGCTTGTCCGTGGGGGGGAATGAGCAGTTCTTC. It encodes CASSLSVGGNEQFF.

J is TRBJ2-5 and V is TRBV20-1, with 8 positions matching TRBD2. There are 15 residues in the CDR3. The germline V gene has CDR1 DFQATT and CDR2 SNEGSKA (reference sequence). The V and J ends lost 2 bases and 3 bases, in that order; junction bases with no gene match: 8. The CDR3 reads CSARPGGADEETQYF. CDR3 DNA sequence: TGCAGTGCTAGACCCGGGGGGGCCGACGAAGAGACCCAGTACTTC.

This clonotype appeared many times. The chain is built from TRBV28 and TRBJ2-4, with D unresolved. Germline V gives CDR1 MDHEN, CDR2 SYDVKM. This CDR3 comprises 12 residues. Between the trimmed V and J ends, which lost 5 bases and 7 bases, there was a span of 9 bases. CDR3 region: CASSITENIQYF. The CDR3, as DNA: TGTGCCAGCAGTATTACAGAGAACATTCAGTACTTC.

The CDR3 DNA sequence: TGTGCCATCAGGGACGGGACAGCCAATGAAAAACTGTTTTTT. Translation: CAIRDGTANEKLFF. The V call is TRBV10-3, the J call TRBJ1-4, with 7 nucleotides matching TRBD1. There are 14 residues in the CDR3. Trimming took 6 bases from V and 5 from J; bases not matched to a gene: 6. Germline loops: CDR1 ENHRY, CDR2 SYGVKD.

CDR3 in amino acids: CSAGTSGRSTGELFF. In DNA form, the CDR3 reads TGCAGTGCTGGGACTAGCGGGAGAAGCACCGGGGAGCTGTTTTTT. The chain is built from TRBV20-1 and TRBJ2-2; TRBD2 matches at 14 bases. Germline-derived CDR1 and CDR2 are DFQATT and SNEGSKA (reference sequence). CDR3 length: 15 residues. J was trimmed by 4 bases and V by 5 bases; bases with no gene match: 3.

This clonotype has at least ten counts. The chain employs TRBV7-6 and TRBJ1-2; TRBD1 matches 9 bases. The V gene end was trimmed by 2 bases and the J gene end by 4 bases; junction bases not matched to a gene: 5. Germline V gene sequence: CDR1 SGHVS, CDR2 FNYEAQ. The CDR3 spans 15 residues. The CDR3 loop is CASSLRDRDSYGYTF. The CDR3 DNA sequence: TGTGCCAGCAGCTTACGGGACAGGGACAGCTATGGCTACACCTTC.

This clonotype occurred many times. The chain links TRBV9 to TRBJ2-5, with a weak D call TRBD1 (5 bases). CDR1 SGDLS and CDR2 YYNGEE come from the germline V gene. Trimming left V 0 bases short and J 7 bases short, with 13 bases between. There are 14 residues in the CDR3. The CDR3 bases are TGTGCCAGCAGCGTAGAGGGGCGCCTAGGGACCCAGTACTTC. Protein product: CASSVEGRLGTQYF.

This clonotype was picked up many times. A junction boundary mismatches the germline segment, possibly from a read error. The V call is TRBV2, the J call TRBJ2-1; D not certain. This CDR3 region has 12 residues. Per germline, CDR1 SNHLY and CDR2 FYNNEI. The CDR3 spells CASTPVLEKRVF. CDR3 nucleotide sequence: TGTGCCAGCACACCTGTCCTAGAGAAGAGAGTCTTC.

In this sample, this clonotype turned up many times. This chain joins TRBV11-1 and TRBJ2-1, with TRBD2 matching over 8 bases. CDR3 length: 18 residues. Looked up from germline, CDR1 is SGHAT and CDR2 is FQDESV (reference sequence). Unmatched junction bases numbered 11, after V lost 4 bases and J lost 0 bases. This chain's CDR3 is CASSSLLADYSSYNEQFF. CDR3 nucleotides: TGTGCCAGCAGCTCTCTACTAGCGGACTACAGCTCCTACAATGAGCAGTTCTTC.

In DNA form, the CDR3 reads TGTGCCACCGCCGGGACAGGATCGTCTGGGGCCAACGTCCTGACTTTC. Translating it yields CATAGTGSSGANVLTF. The chain has TRBV24-1 and TRBJ2-6, with 8 nucleotides matching TRBD1. The CDR3 extends over 16 amino acids. Per the germline V gene, CDR1 is KGHDR and CDR2 is SFDVKD. The trim removed 9 bases at V and 1 base at J, leaving 7 bases unmatched.